A single sample is the source of the 9 T cell receptor beta chains below, sequenced in a study of blood T cell repertoires in COVID-19. The protocol was immunoSEQ multiplex PCR, while the TCRdb copy is restricted to in-frame clones and leaves out a portion. The data hold about 480,000 clones, with about 89% observed a single time. The sample consisted of peripheral blood. These receptors all stem from a woman in her fifties or sixties with COVID-19, enrolled during active disease.

The chain couples TRBV15 to TRBJ1-5, with 8 bases matching TRBD1. Looked up from germline, CDR1 is LNHNV and CDR2 is YYDKDF (reference sequence). J was trimmed by 5 bases and V by 8 bases; bases with no gene match: 8. CDR3 length: 14 residues. CDR3 bases: TGTGCCACCGAAGGCCCAGGGGGCCATCAGCCCCAGCATTTT. Translating it yields CATEGPGGHQPQHF.

Worth noting for this clone: The same CDR3 is also encoded by other DNA sequences in this sample. The chain employs TRBV11-3 and TRBJ2-7, with D possibly matching TRBD1 (6 bases). Germline V CDR1 and CDR2: SGHNT, YENEEA. Between the trimmed V and J ends, which lost 5 bases and 1 base, there was a span of 12 bases. The CDR3 is made up of 14 amino acids. The CDR3 here is CASSPGQSSYEQYF. The CDR3 coding sequence is TGTGCCAGCAGCCCAGGACAGAGTTCCTACGAGCAGTACTTC. Filled out from reference TRBV11-3 and TRBJ2-7, the complete variable domain reads EAGVVQSPRYKIIEKKQPVAFWCNPISGHNTLYWYLQNLGQGPELLIRYENEEAVDDSQLPKDRFSAERLKGVDSTLKIQPAELGDSAVYLCASSPGQSSYEQYFGPGTRLTVT.

The V gene is TRBV7-9, the J gene TRBJ2-7; D is possibly TRBD2 (7 bases). Germline values: CDR1 SEHNR, CDR2 FQNEAQ (reference sequence). The V gene lost 5 bases and the J gene lost 5 bases, with 19 bases spanning the gap. The CDR3 is 15 residues long. This CDR3 reads CASSLSGTPTHEQYF. The CDR3 DNA reads as TGTGCCAGCAGCCTGAGCGGGACACCTACCCACGAGCAGTACTTC.

As for this clone: This sample also contains other DNA sequences that code for the same CDR3. The rearrangement links TRBV6-5 to TRBJ1-1; D possibly corresponds to TRBD1 (5 bases). The length of the CDR3 is 13 residues. The germline V and J ends were trimmed by 6 bases and 1 base, with 9 bases remaining between them. Germline lookup yields CDR1 MNHEY and CDR2 SVGAGI. This CDR3 reads CASRRTGNTEAFF. The CDR3 DNA is TGTGCCAGCAGACGAACAGGGAACACTGAAGCTTTCTTT.

V usage is TRBV28 and J usage is TRBJ2-5; possibly TRBD1 for D (5 bases). Trimming removed 6 bases from V and 2 bases from J, with 13 bases in between. The CDR3 consists of 14 residues. The V gene's germline CDR1 is MDHEN and CDR2 SYDVKM. CDR3 amino acids: CASRNSGQQETQYF. The CDR3 DNA follows: TGTGCCAGCAGGAATTCAGGGCAACAAGAGACCCAGTACTTC. The full variable domain, rest sourced from reference TRBV28 and TRBJ2-5, is DVKVTQSSRYLVKRTGEKVFLECVQDMDHENMFWYRQDPGLGLRLIYFSYDVKMKEKGDIPEGYSVSREKKERFSLILESASTNQTSMYLCASRNSGQQETQYFGPGTRLLVL.

The chain has TRBV11-2 and TRBJ1-2; TRBD1 aligns across 8 bases. V shed 6 bases, J shed 1 base, and the junction held 13 bases outside the gene matches. Per germline, CDR1 SGHAT and CDR2 FQNNGV. This CDR3 region has 17 residues. In nucleotides, the CDR3 is TGTGCCAGCAGTTGGCGGGGACAGGTATTAAATAACTATGGCTACACCTTC. It specifies CASSWRGQVLNNYGYTF.

The J gene is TRBJ1-1, the V gene TRBV6-5, with a possible D match to TRBD1 (5 bases). In germline, CDR1 is MNHEY, CDR2 SVGAGI. V lost 5 bases, J lost 0 bases, and 10 bases lay in between. The CDR3 is 14 residues long. The chain's CDR3 is CASSPQVVNTEAFF. Here the CDR3 DNA reads TGTGCCAGCAGTCCACAGGTGGTGAACACTGAAGCTTTCTTT.

This chain links TRBV5-6 with TRBJ2-7; TRBD1 aligns across 7 bases. V gave up 6 bases and J gave up 3 bases; unmatched junction bases: 12. The CDR3 loop spans 15 amino acids. From germline, CDR1 is SGHDT and CDR2 YYEEEE. The CDR3 DNA is TGTGCCAGCACCGGACCAAGGACAGGTGGCTACGAGCAGTACTTC. Translation gives CASTGPRTGGYEQYF.

The rearrangement links TRBV13 to TRBJ1-2; tentatively, D is TRBD1 (5 bases). The V end was cut by 0 bases, the J end by 11 bases, with 13 bases between. Germline loops: CDR1 PRHDT, CDR2 FYEKMQ (reference sequence). The CDR3 covers 13 residues. CDR3 in amino acids: CASSLGHYRLYTF. The CDR3 bases are TGTGCCAGCAGCTTAGGCCATTACAGGCTGTACACCTTC.